What follows is one T cell receptor (beta chain) and its context. The sample holds other DNA sequences that translate to the same CDR3. This entry is derived from a study of CD8+ T cells in alopecia areata. Study-wide context: Treated patients swallowed 5 to 10 mg of oral tofacitinib twice daily.

Extracted from the samples, RNA was reverse transcribed into cDNA to serve as the sequencing template. TCRdb's copy holds only in-frame clones and misses some; the assay was immunoSEQ multiplex PCR. The data hold hundreds of thousands of clones, with around 64% observed a single time. Treatment here: oral pan-JAK inhibitor, 5-10 mg twice daily. Collected material from alopecia areata patients comprised lesional scalp punch biopsies and peripheral blood. PBMCs were stained for CD3, CD4 and CD8, and CD4+ and CD8+ T cells were sorted. The CDR3 covers 15 residues. The V and J ends lost 0 bases and 0 bases respectively, with 9 bases between them. Germline-derived CDR1 and CDR2 are SGHDT and YYEEEE.

Sequenced here: CD4+ T cells sorted from blood, sampled at week 52, from a patient treated with tofacitinib. The sequence was obtained from a human donor with alopecia areata. This chain links TRBV5-6 with TRBJ1-1; D call uncertain. This chain's CDR3 is CASSLGWQLNTEAFF. CDR3 DNA sequence: TGTGCCAGCAGCTTGGGCTGGCAGCTGAACACTGAAGCTTTCTTT.